Reported below is one T cell receptor beta chain. These data are taken from a study of blood T cell repertoires in COVID-19. About the study: Some COVID-19 samples were acute and others convalescent; all came from the United States, Italy and Spain. T cells, B-cell-depleted T cells, or PBMCs supplied cDNA or gDNA.

Method: immunoSEQ multiplex PCR; TCRdb's copy keeps in-frame clones and lacks some. Of some 100,000 clones in the sample, under 80% are singletons; the top ten hold 3.9%. This CDR3 contains 13 residues. Deletions cut 5 bases from V and 5 bases from J, with 12 bases between. In germline, CDR1 is MNHEY, CDR2 SMNVEV (reference sequence). While infection was still active, Seattle patients were enrolled and then followed longitudinally. The TCR was taken from a man aged 65 to 85 with COVID-19, enrolled during active disease. The specimen was peripheral blood. The rearrangement joins TRBV27 to TRBJ1-2; D not resolved. The CDR3 here is CASSPTTGYGYTF. The CDR3 nucleotides are TGTGCCAGCAGTCCCACGACGGGGTATGGCTACACCTTC.